Following are 26 T cell receptor beta chains from one sample sequenced in a study of read filtering for tumor transcriptome and immune sequencing. The library was built from about 400 ng RNA with molecular barcoded adaptors for alpha/delta and beta/gamma chains. TCRdb reprocessed the reads with MiXCR, giving one entry per CDR3 protein. The data show about 30,000 distinct CDR3 sequences, about a fifth seen once. Sequencing used a population of CD138-negative cells sorted from bone marrow. These receptors all stem from a donor aged 40 or over with multiple myeloma.

CDR3 coding DNA: TGCAGTGCTCCCGGACTAGCGGGAGACGGCACCGGGGAGCTGTTTTTT. Translated, it gives CSAPGLAGDGTGELFF. The V and J genes are TRBV20-1 and TRBJ2-2, with 13 bases lining up with TRBD2. This CDR3 spans 16 amino acids. V lost 5 bases and J lost 4; bases outside the gene matches: 7. Germline V CDR1 and CDR2: DFQATT, SNEGSKA (reference sequence).

Concerning this clonotype itself: The junction differs from germline at one of its ends, possibly a read error. The V gene is TRBV24-1, the J gene TRBJ2-2, with a possible D match to TRBD2 (5 bases). This CDR3 is 15 amino acids long. Germline V lookup: CDR1 KGHDR, CDR2 SFDVKD. The chain's CDR3 is CAISDLERNTGKLFF. DNA of the CDR3: TGTGCCATCAGTGATTTGGAGCGGAACACCGGGAAGCTGTTTTTT.

Many counts were recorded for this clonotype. The V call is TRBV15, the J call TRBJ2-5; TRBD2 might be the D (6 bases). The V end lost 6 bases, the J end lost 3 bases, and 14 bases lay between the germline ends. The CDR3 totals 14 residues. From germline, CDR1 is LNHNV and CDR2 YYDKDF (reference sequence). The CDR3 nucleotides are TGTGCCACCAGGGCCAGGAGGGCCGAAGAGACCCAGTACTTC. Translated: CATRARRAEETQYF.

As concerns this clonotype: With a much larger clone just one base away, this may be a read error. The chain combines TRBV28 with TRBJ2-7, with D perhaps TRBD1 or TRBD2 (5 bases each). Germline CDR1 and CDR2: MDHEN and SYDVKM. The CDR3 runs 16 residues. The CDR3 DNA reads as TGTACCAGCAGTTCCTCACTTAACAGGTGGGGGTACGAGCAGTACTTC. This codes for CTSSSSLNRWGYEQYF.

In this sample, this clonotype turned up many times. The V gene is TRBV5-1, the J gene TRBJ2-7; weak D call: TRBD1 (5 bases). Germline V gene data show CDR1 as SGHRS and CDR2 as YFSETQ. V lost 2 bases and J 0 bases, leaving 12 bases between the germline ends. CDR3 length: 15 amino acids. As DNA, the CDR3 is TGCGCCAGCAGCTTCGGAGACAGTCCCTCCTACGAGCAGTACTTC. The encoded protein is CASSFGDSPSYEQYF. Full variable domain (remainder filled in from reference TRBV5-1 and TRBJ2-7): KAGVTQTPRYLIKTRGQQVTLSCSPISGHRSVSWYQQTPGQGLQFLFEYFSETQRNKGNFPGRFSGRQFSNSRSEMNVSTLELGDSALYLCASSFGDSPSYEQYFGPGTRLTVT.

The rearrangement joins TRBV29-1 to TRBJ1-2, with a possible D match to TRBD1 (6 bases). V lost 5 bases and J 5 bases, leaving 18 bases between the germline ends. The length of the CDR3 is 14 residues. Germline values: CDR1 SQVTM, CDR2 ANQGSEA. The chain's CDR3 is CSVLDSRKGYGYTF. The CDR3 coding sequence is TGCAGCGTTTTGGACAGTAGAAAAGGATATGGCTACACCTTC.

This clonotype was observed many times. The V gene is TRBV20-1, the J gene TRBJ2-2; 8 bases are a match to TRBD1. The CDR3 consists of 15 residues. The germline V gene has CDR1 DFQATT and CDR2 SNEGSKA (reference sequence). Germline trimming cut 6 bases from V and 2 bases from J; bases unmatched to any gene: 8. The CDR3 region has the DNA TGCAGTGCGGTAGACAGGGGAGCTAACACCGGGGAGCTGTTTTTT. Translating gives CSAVDRGANTGELFF.

This clonotype was recorded at least ten times. This rearrangement joins TRBV3-1 to TRBJ1-1; tentatively, D is TRBD1 (6 bases). Germline values: CDR1 LGHDT, CDR2 YNNKEL (reference sequence). The length of the CDR3 is 14 residues. V shed 6 bases and J shed 4 bases, with 15 bases lying between them. The CDR3: CASRNREEGTEAFF. As DNA, the CDR3 is TGTGCCAGCAGAAACAGGGAGGAGGGCACTGAAGCTTTCTTT.

With regard to this clonotype: A far larger clone differs by one base, so this is likely a read error. The chain carries TRBV6-6 and TRBJ2-1; D is uncertain. Trimming shortened V by 8 bases and J by 7 bases, and 9 bases separated the two germline ends. CDR1 is MNHNY and CDR2 is SVGAGI in the germline V gene (reference sequence). The CDR3 spans 11 residues. This CDR3 reads CASRRFNEQFF. In DNA, the CDR3 is TGTGCCAGCCGTAGGTTTAATGAGCAGTTCTTC.

This clonotype was detected ten times or more. The chain joins TRBV6-5 to TRBJ2-2; tentative D call: TRBD2 (5 bases). Germline CDR1 reads MNHEY; CDR2 reads SVGAGI. The CDR3 is 14 residues long. Deletions cut 0 bases from V and 4 bases from J, with 6 bases between. In nucleotides, the CDR3 is TGTGCCAGCAGTTACTCCGGGGTCACCGGGGAGCTGTTTTTT. Translated, it gives CASSYSGVTGELFF.

This clonotype was found many times. The rearrangement uses TRBV28 and TRBJ2-7; D uncertain. This CDR3 is built from 15 residues. Germline V gene data show CDR1 as MDHEN and CDR2 as SYDVKM. V shed 1 base and J shed 2 bases, with 12 bases lying between them. The CDR3 protein is CASSLYPDGTYEQYF. The CDR3 DNA reads as TGTGCCAGCAGTTTATATCCAGATGGTACCTACGAGCAGTACTTC.

This clonotype was observed many times. The chain has TRBV28 and TRBJ2-3; 9 nucleotides match TRBD1. This CDR3 spans 15 amino acids. The V gene's germline CDR1 is MDHEN and CDR2 SYDVKM. The V gene end was trimmed by 7 bases and the J gene end by 3 bases; junction bases not matched to a gene: 8. The CDR3 protein is CASNSRDRVTDTQYF. The CDR3 nucleotides read TGTGCCAGCAATTCCCGGGACAGGGTTACAGATACGCAGTATTTT.

With respect to this clonotype: A much larger clone differs from this one at a single base, so this may be a read error. The chain carries TRBV20-1 and TRBJ2-7; a weak D match, TRBD2 (6 bases). Trimming pared 4 bases from V and 0 bases from J, leaving 19 bases between. The CDR3 spans 16 residues. Germline V gene lookup returns CDR1 DFQATT and CDR2 SNEGSKA (reference sequence). In DNA form, the CDR3 reads TGCAGTGCTACCCCCTGGAGGGGCATTGCCTCCTACGAGCAGTACTTC. Encoded protein: CSATPWRGIASYEQYF.

The V gene is TRBV13, the J gene TRBJ1-1, with D perhaps TRBD1 (5 bases). The V end was cut by 2 bases, the J end by 0 bases, with 13 bases between. From germline, CDR1 is PRHDT and CDR2 FYEKMQ (reference sequence). The length of the CDR3 is 16 residues. The CDR3 DNA sequence: TGTGCCAGCAGCTTACAGGGATGGGGTATGAACACTGAAGCTTTCTTT. Translating it yields CASSLQGWGMNTEAFF.

This clonotype showed up many times. V is TRBV12-3 or TRBV12-4 and J is TRBJ2-7, with D hard to call. This CDR3 region has 15 residues. Between the trimmed V and J ends, which lost 2 bases and 1 base, there was a span of 12 bases. The CDR3 region is CASSLSPGLSYEQYF. The DNA of the CDR3 is TGTGCCAGCAGTTTATCTCCCGGGTTATCCTACGAGCAGTACTTC.

This clonotype was seen many times. The chain has TRBV7-9 and TRBJ2-5, with 11 bases fitting TRBD1. This CDR3 is built from 13 residues. Germline trimming cut 5 bases from V and 4 bases from J; bases unmatched to any gene: 0. Germline-derived CDR1 and CDR2 are SEHNR and FQNEAQ (reference sequence). The CDR3 coding sequence is TGTGCCAGCAGCGGGACAGGGGGAGAGACCCAGTACTTC. Translation gives CASSGTGGETQYF. The full variable domain, with the rest looked up from reference TRBV7-9 and TRBJ2-5, is DTGVSQNPRHKITKRGQNVTFRCDPISEHNRLYWYRQTLGQGPEFLTYFQNEAQLEKSRLLSDRFSAERPKGSFSTLEIQRTEQGDSAMYLCASSGTGGETQYFGPGTRLLVL.

This clonotype occurred many times. The gene calls are TRBV4-2 and TRBJ2-2; 10 bases map to TRBD2. V shed 0 bases, J shed 4 bases, and the junction held 5 bases outside the gene matches. This CDR3 spans 17 amino acids. Germline V gene lookup returns CDR1 LGHNA and CDR2 YNFKEQ. This CDR3 is CASSQDGSGRATGELFF. In DNA form, the CDR3 reads TGTGCCAGCAGCCAAGATGGGAGCGGGAGGGCCACCGGGGAGCTGTTTTTT.

By share, this clonotype counts as medium-sized. This chain joins TRBV14 and TRBJ2-3; 10 positions match TRBD2. Germline CDR1 and CDR2: SGHDN and FVKESK. This CDR3 is built from 17 residues. J was trimmed by 0 bases and V by 3 bases; bases with no gene match: 6. CDR3 nucleotide sequence: TGTGCCAGCAGCCATCTTAGCGGGAGGACCAGCACAGATACGCAGTATTTT. It yields the protein CASSHLSGRTSTDTQYF.

By share, this clonotype counts as medium-sized. The chain carries TRBV3-1 and TRBJ2-1; D might be TRBD2 (5 bases). CDR1 LGHDT and CDR2 YNNKEL come from the germline V gene (reference sequence). Trimming pared 0 bases from V and 4 bases from J, leaving 13 bases between. The CDR3 length is 16 residues. DNA of the CDR3: TGTGCCAGCAGCCAAGATACGGACTTCTGGTACAATGAGCAGTTCTTC. Protein product: CASSQDTDFWYNEQFF.

This clonotype was seen a few times. The J gene is TRBJ2-3, the V gene TRBV11-1; D unclear. Per germline, CDR1 SGHAT and CDR2 FQDESV (reference sequence). V lost 1 base to trimming and J lost 5 bases, with 13 bases between them. The CDR3 spans 15 residues. In nucleotides, the CDR3 is TGTGCCAGCAGCTTAGTGGAGTCCTCAGGAGATACGCAGTATTTT. Residues: CASSLVESSGDTQYF.

A note on this clonotype: An end of the junction differs from the germline gene, which may be a read error. The chain is built from TRBV29-1 and TRBJ2-1; 10 bases are a match to TRBD2. Germline-derived CDR1 and CDR2 are SQVTM and ANQGSEA. The CDR3 spans 15 residues. CDR3 amino acids: CSVERAGGNYNEQLF. The CDR3 region has the DNA TGCAGTGTTGAACGAGCGGGAGGGAACTACAATGAACAGCTCTTC.

This clonotype has ten or more counts. CDR3 sequence (DNA): TGTGCCCTGTCCGACCTGGATGAGCAGTTCTTC. This codes for CALSDLDEQFF. The V call is TRBV7-9, the J call TRBJ2-1; no firm D call. The germline V and J ends were trimmed by 11 bases and 8 bases, with 13 bases remaining between them. CDR1 and CDR2 (germline): SEHNR, FQNEAQ (reference sequence). There are 11 residues in the CDR3.

This clonotype is medium-sized within its sample. In DNA form, the CDR3 reads TGCAGTGCTAGAGAAGGGGGCGGGGGGGCCGGAGAGCAGTACTTC. As protein: CSAREGGGGAGEQYF. The genes are TRBV20-1 and TRBJ2-7; 9 nucleotides align to TRBD2. CDR3 size: 15 residues. Trimming cost V 0 bases and J 7 bases; bases outside gene matches: 10. Germline V gives CDR1 DFQATT, CDR2 SNEGSKA (reference sequence).

This clonotype has ten or more counts. The chain recombines TRBV9 with TRBJ2-1, with TRBD1 matching over 9 bases. This CDR3 contains 16 residues. Losses at the gene ends were 3 bases for V and 0 bases for J; bases not matched to a gene: 4. Germline V gives CDR1 SGDLS, CDR2 YYNGEE. CDR3 sequence (DNA): TGTGCCAGCAGCGAGGGGACAGGGAGCTCCTACAATGAGCAGTTCTTC. As protein: CASSEGTGSSYNEQFF.

This clonotype has at least ten counts. The genes are TRBV6-5 and TRBJ2-1, with 11 bases identical to TRBD2. In germline, CDR1 is MNHEY, CDR2 SVGAGI. The CDR3 contains 15 residues. V was pared by 6 bases and J by 7 bases, with 8 bases of the junction left unmatched. CDR3 DNA: TGTGCCAGCAGGGCCGGGACTAGCGGCTTTAATGAGCAGTTCTTC. It codes for CASRAGTSGFNEQFF.

This clonotype was seen many times. This rearrangement joins TRBV20-1 to TRBJ2-5, with D unresolved. Deletions cut 8 bases from V and 7 bases from J, with 14 bases between. The CDR3 consists of 11 residues. Germline V lookup: CDR1 DFQATT, CDR2 SNEGSKA (reference sequence). The CDR3 DNA reads TGCAGTTACCTTCCCGGAAGGACCCAGTACTTC. Translation: CSYLPGRTQYF.